Below are 14 T cell receptor beta chains sequenced from a single sample in a study of cytomegalovirus exposure and HLA in healthy donors. PCR employed 60 Vbeta and 13 Jbeta primers. The table came from immunoSEQ multiplex PCR; TCRdb's copy has only in-frame clones and leaves some out. The sample has 130,000 to 150,000 clones, over 60% seen once. The sample taken for sequencing was PBMCs. The receptors were sampled from a woman aged 25 to 39 in good health and CMV-seropositive.

The gene calls are TRBV7-9 and TRBJ1-6; D possibly corresponds to TRBD1 (5 bases). CDR1 is SEHNR and CDR2 is FQNEAQ in the germline V gene (reference sequence). Deletions cut 3 bases from V and 10 bases from J, with 13 bases between. The CDR3 sequence is 14 residues long. As DNA, the CDR3 is TGTGCCAGCAGCTTTGGGGGGTCCGGCTCACCCCTCCACTTT. This translates into CASSFGGSGSPLHF.

The rearrangement links TRBV4-1 to TRBJ1-2; no reliable D call. CDR3 length: 13 residues. V was cut by 2 bases and J by 4 bases, with 8 bases left in between. The V gene's germline CDR1 is MGHRA and CDR2 YSYEKL. DNA of the CDR3: TGCGCCAGCAGCCAAAATCCCCTCTATGGCTACACCTTC. Residues: CASSQNPLYGYTF.

This clone has only a few counts. The chain uses TRBV14 and TRBJ1-4; D is undetermined. Trimming cost V 0 bases and J 6 bases, with 14 bases left between them. Germline V gives CDR1 SGHDN, CDR2 FVKESK. The CDR3 is 16 amino acids. The CDR3 sequence: CASSQDPRDSDEKLFF. The DNA for the CDR3 is TGTGCCAGCAGCCAAGATCCTCGGGATTCGGATGAAAAACTGTTTTTT.

This clone has a single count. The genes are TRBV19 and TRBJ1-1; tentative D call: TRBD1 (5 bases). The CDR3 has 13 amino acids. The germline V and J ends were trimmed by 9 bases and 4 bases, with 15 bases remaining between them. The germline CDR1 and CDR2 sequences are LNHDA and SQIVND (reference sequence). CDR3 in amino acids: CASTFWRGTEAFF. The CDR3 DNA follows: TGTGCCAGCACGTTTTGGAGGGGCACTGAAGCTTTCTTT. Based on the CDR3 plus reference TRBV19 and TRBJ1-1, the full variable domain is DGGITQSPKYLFRKEGQNVTLSCEQNLNHDAMYWYRQDPGQGLRLIYYSQIVNDFQKGDIAEGYSVSREKKESFPLTVTSAQKNPTAFYLCASTFWRGTEAFFGQGTRLTVV.

This clone showed up just a few times. In nucleotides, the CDR3 is TGTGCCAGCTCATCCAACCCCCAAGCGGGCAATCAGCCCCAGCATTTT. Amino acid sequence: CASSSNPQAGNQPQHF. V gene TRBV5-6 combines with J gene TRBJ1-5; D is ambiguous. The ends were cut back, 7 bases at V and 2 bases at J, with 19 bases in the middle. This CDR3 is 16 amino acids long. Germline V gene sequence: CDR1 SGHDT, CDR2 YYEEEE. Drawing the rest from reference TRBV5-6 and TRBJ1-5, the complete variable domain is DAGVTQSPTHLIKTRGQQVTLRCSPKSGHDTVSWYQQALGQGPQFIFQYYEEEERQRGNFPDRFSGHQFPNYSSELNVNALLLGDSALYLCASSSNPQAGNQPQHFGDGTRLSIL.

This clone came up a few times. This chain connects TRBV7-9 to TRBJ1-2, with no clear D. The CDR3 has 17 residues. The V gene lost 3 bases and the J gene lost 8 bases, with 25 bases spanning the gap. Germline V gene sequence: CDR1 SEHNR, CDR2 FQNEAQ (reference sequence). For the CDR3, the DNA is TGTGCCAGCAGCTTTTGGGGATTCGTCGAGGGAATGAGCGGCTACACCTTC. Its protein is CASSFWGFVEGMSGYTF. Using reference TRBV7-9 and TRBJ1-2 for the parts outside the CDR3, the full variable domain is DTGVSQNPRHKITKRGQNVTFRCDPISEHNRLYWYRQTLGQGPEFLTYFQNEAQLEKSRLLSDRFSAERPKGSFSTLEIQRTEQGDSAMYLCASSFWGFVEGMSGYTFGSGTRLTVV.

This rearrangement joins TRBV19 to TRBJ1-1; TRBD1 matches 8 bases. Germline values: CDR1 LNHDA, CDR2 SQIVND (reference sequence). V shed 5 bases, J shed 5 bases, and the junction held 7 bases outside the gene matches. The CDR3 contains 14 residues. DNA of the CDR3: TGTGCCAGTAGTCCACAGGGGGAAGGGACTGAAGCTTTCTTT. Protein: CASSPQGEGTEAFF.

The chain joins TRBV10-1 to TRBJ2-7, with 8 nucleotides matching TRBD2. The CDR3 extends over 16 amino acids. The V and J ends lost 0 bases and 1 base, in that order; junction bases with no gene match: 5. The germline V gene encodes CDR1 WNHNN and CDR2 SYGVQD (reference sequence). The CDR3 DNA reads as TGCGCCAGCAGTGAGTCAGGGACTAGTTATTCCTACGAGCAGTACTTC. It encodes CASSESGTSYSYEQYF.

This chain connects TRBV27 to TRBJ2-5, with TRBD2 matching over 7 bases. The CDR3 is 15 amino acids. Germline lookup yields CDR1 MNHEY and CDR2 SMNVEV (reference sequence). Unmatched junction bases numbered 14, after V lost 8 bases and J lost 5 bases. CDR3 in DNA: TGTGCCAGCGGGGACGGGGGGACCTTTGCTGAGACCCAGTACTTC. It codes for CASGDGGTFAETQYF.

This clone has more than one count but fewer than ten. The rearrangement uses TRBV5-1 and TRBJ2-7, with 8 bases that match TRBD2. V was pared by 6 bases and J by 1 base, with 3 bases of the junction left unmatched. The CDR3 is 13 residues long. Germline V lookup: CDR1 SGHRS, CDR2 YFSETQ. The CDR3 loop is CASKAGESYEQYF. The CDR3 region has the DNA TGCGCCAGCAAAGCGGGGGAGTCCTACGAGCAGTACTTC. Full variable domain (missing parts from reference TRBV5-1 and TRBJ2-7): KAGVTQTPRYLIKTRGQQVTLSCSPISGHRSVSWYQQTPGQGLQFLFEYFSETQRNKGNFPGRFSGRQFSNSRSEMNVSTLELGDSALYLCASKAGESYEQYFGPGTRLTVT.

This chain links TRBV10-1 with TRBJ2-7; TRBD1 matches at 7 bases. This CDR3 region has 15 residues. The J segment lost 4 bases and the V segment lost 3 bases, leaving 9 bases of the junction unmatched. From germline, CDR1 is WNHNN and CDR2 SYGVQD (reference sequence). CDR3 loop: CASSDPRTGIYEQYF. CDR3 in DNA: TGCGCCAGCAGTGATCCCCGGACAGGAATTTACGAGCAGTACTTC.

As concerns this clone: Additional DNA sequences in this sample encode the identical CDR3. The chain has TRBV13 and TRBJ1-6, with 9 bases matching TRBD1. V lost 3 bases and J lost 7; bases outside the gene matches: 1. Germline V gene lookup returns CDR1 PRHDT and CDR2 FYEKMQ (reference sequence). This CDR3 is built from 14 residues. The CDR3 region has the DNA TGTGCCAGCAGCTTCGGGACAGGGAATTCACCCCTCCACTTT. It specifies CASSFGTGNSPLHF.

This chain joins TRBV21-1 and TRBJ2-7; the D call of TRBD2 is as the table states it, not checked on the DNA. TRBV21-1 is given as a pseudogene. The CDR3 is 13 amino acids. CDR3 loop: CAKPTLAGDEQYF. The CDR3 DNA sequence: TGTGCCAAGCCAACCCTAGCGGGAGACGAGCAGTACTTC.

The V gene is TRBV7-9, the J gene TRBJ1-2, with TRBD1 identical over 8 bases. Per germline, CDR1 SEHNR and CDR2 FQNEAQ (reference sequence). The CDR3 has 16 amino acids. V lost 5 bases and J lost 8; bases outside the gene matches: 16. In DNA, the CDR3 is TGTGCCAGCAGCGAGTCGGCCGGGACAGGAATCGAGGGCTACACCTTC. Translated: CASSESAGTGIEGYTF.